This is a list of T cell receptor beta chains from one sample in a study of regulatory T cells in long-lasting Graves disease. Using its own MiXCR run on the multiplex PCR reads, TCRdb lists one record per CDR3 protein. The sample has 600,000 to 850,000 distinct CDR3 sequences, around 30% seen once. This sample comprised peripheral blood mononuclear cells (PBMCs), obtained when the disease was refractory, from a patient treated with antithyroid drugs. The receptors derive from a female donor with Graves disease. The CDR3 runs from the conserved cysteine through the conserved F or W. D genes are given only for firm matches. Clone size, where shown, is once, few, many, or a class for clones that have expanded.

clone size,V gene,CDR3 length,J gene,D gene,CDR3 protein,CDR3 DNA
NA,TRBV19,15,TRBJ1-5,NA,CAGSPGGSKNQPQHF,TGTGCCGGTAGCCCGGGAGGGTCCAAAAATCAGCCCCAGCATTTT
few,TRBV12-3/TRBV12-4,16,TRBJ1-5,TRBD1,CASSPPGQGYNQPQHF,TGTGCCAGCAGTCCTCCGGGACAGGGCTACAATCAGCCCCAGCATTTT
few,TRBV11-2,17,TRBJ1-1,TRBD1,CASSLLRDRRMNTEAFF,TGTGCCAGCAGCTTACTTAGGGACAGGCGAATGAACACTGAAGCTTTCTTT
NA,TRBV29-1,11,TRBJ2-1,NA,CSVRDYNEQFF,TGCAGCGTCCGGGACTACAATGAGCAGTTCTTC
NA,TRBV10-3,17,TRBJ2-2,TRBD1,CAISEGDGRGHTGELFF,TGTGCCATCAGTGAAGGCGATGGCAGGGGGCACACCGGGGAGCTGTTTTTT
many,TRBV28,16,TRBJ1-5,NA,CASSSTRGGSNQPQHF,TGTGCCAGCAGTTCCACTCGGGGGGGTAGCAATCAGCCCCAGCATTTT
NA,TRBV6-2/TRBV6-3,18,TRBJ2-6,TRBD2,CASRGGGGSSSGANVLTF,TGTGCCAGCAGGGGTGGAGGCGGGAGTAGTTCTGGGGCCAACGTCCTGACTTTC
few,TRBV6-1,12,TRBJ2-1,NA,CASSPCGAERFF,TGTGCCAGCAGTCCGTGCGGCGCCGAGAGGTTCTTC
few,TRBV25-1,15,TRBJ1-6,TRBD1,CASSETGGLDSPLHF,TGTGCCAGCAGTGAAACAGGGGGCTTGGATTCACCCCTCCACTTT
many,TRBV27,16,TRBJ2-7,TRBD1,CASSFSTGAYVYEQYF,TGTGCCAGCAGTTTTAGTACAGGGGCCTACGTCTACGAGCAGTACTTC
NA,TRBV16,17,TRBJ1-2,TRBD1,CASSPRSTGTSYYGYTF,TGTGCCAGCAGCCCAAGATCGACAGGGACCTCTTACTATGGCTACACCTTC
many,TRBV6-1,12,TRBJ1-2,NA,CASSESGRGYTF,TGTGCCAGCAGTGAATCAGGGCGAGGCTACACCTTC
few,TRBV28,15,TRBJ1-4,TRBD1,CASKPGTGVGEKLFF,TGTGCCAGCAAGCCCGGGACAGGGGTCGGAGAAAAACTGTTTTTT